The 14 T cell receptor beta chains reported below all come from one sample, sequenced in a study of blood T cells in healthy people across ages. Combining a sample-barcoded 5' primer with a J-beta primer mix, a second PCR ran for about 7 to 11 cycles. TCRdb reprocessed the 5' RACE reads with MiXCR, giving one entry per CDR3 protein. Of 380,000 or so distinct CDR3 sequences listed, 45% to 65% are singletons. The sequenced material came from blood. These receptors originate from a man aged 60-69 years in good health.

This chain uses TRBV20-1 with TRBJ2-4; 8 bases map to TRBD2. The J call may be in error: the DNA end matches TRBJ2-5 better. The CDR3 runs to 15 residues. Per germline, CDR1 DFQATT and CDR2 SNEGSKA (reference sequence). DNA for the CDR3: TGCAGTGCTAGAGATCTCTGGCGGGGGGTCGAGACCCAGTACTTC. This codes for CSARDLWRGVETQYF.

This clonotype came up a few times. The chain couples TRBV6-5 to TRBJ1-1, with TRBD1 matching 7 bases. This CDR3 region has 16 residues. Germline CDR1 MNHEY, CDR2 SVGAGI. The V segment lost 1 base and the J segment 5 bases; nucleotides outside the gene matches: 10. CDR3 DNA sequence: TGTGCCAGCAGTTACTGGGGTAACAGGGGTGGGACTGAAGCTTTCTTT. Translated, it gives CASSYWGNRGGTEAFF.

This chain links TRBV5-1 with TRBJ2-7, with 12 bases lining up with TRBD2. The CDR3 contains 15 residues. CDR1 is SGHRS, CDR2 YFSETQ, per germline. V was pared by 4 bases and J by 3 bases, with 5 bases of the junction left unmatched. This CDR3 is CASSGGLAGIYEQYF. Here the CDR3 DNA reads TGCGCCAGCAGCGGAGGACTAGCGGGAATCTACGAGCAGTACTTC. Supplemented by reference TRBV5-1 and TRBJ2-7, the full variable domain reads KAGVTQTPRYLIKTRGQQVTLSCSPISGHRSVSWYQQTPGQGLQFLFEYFSETQRNKGNFPGRFSGRQFSNSRSEMNVSTLELGDSALYLCASSGGLAGIYEQYFGPGTRLTVT.

The chain couples TRBV27 to TRBJ1-4; D gene uncertain. Germline loops: CDR1 MNHEY, CDR2 SMNVEV (reference sequence). Trimming took 6 bases from V and 6 from J, leaving 11 bases between them. The CDR3 totals 13 residues. CDR3 nucleotide sequence: TGTGCCAGCAGACGTAATTTGGATGAAAAACTGTTTTTT. Protein sequence: CASRRNLDEKLFF. The full variable domain, in which reference TRBV27 and TRBJ1-4 provide the parts outside the CDR3, is EAQVTQNPRYLITVTGKKLTVTCSQNMNHEYMSWYRQDPGLGLRQIYYSMNVEVTDKGDVPEGYKVSRKEKRNFPLILESPSPNQTSLYFCASRRNLDEKLFFGSGTQLSVL.

This sequence joins TRBV10-3 and TRBJ2-5; D is ambiguous. Trimming removed 10 bases from V and 11 bases from J, with 20 bases in between. This CDR3 comprises 12 residues. CDR1 is ENHRY, CDR2 SYGVKD, per germline. The CDR3 nucleotides read TGTGCCACACGGTCAGAAAACAATGAGCAGTACTTC. Protein sequence: CATRSENNEQYF.

The V call is TRBV27, the J call TRBJ2-5, with 7 bases aligning to TRBD1. The J call could be wrong; TRBJ2-7 is a better fit for the DNA end. The CDR3 covers 15 residues. Germline V gene data show CDR1 as MNHEY and CDR2 as SMNVEV (reference sequence). The chain's CDR3 is CASSSEQGTPYEQYF. The DNA of the CDR3 is TGTGCCAGCAGCTCGGAACAGGGGACCCCCTACGAGCAGTACTTC.

The genes are TRBV12-3 or TRBV12-4 and TRBJ1-4; tentative D call: TRBD1 (6 bases). Trimming shortened V by 5 bases and J by 7 bases, and 14 bases separated the two germline ends. This CDR3 contains 14 residues. CDR3 region: CASSHETGTEKLFF. The CDR3 bases are TGTGCCAGCAGTCATGAAACAGGGACTGAAAAACTGTTTTTT.

There are a few counts of this clonotype. This may arise from a read error, as a much more abundant clone is one base away. CDR3 in DNA: TGCAGCGCGGCCCGGGACCCCGGGGTTGAGCAGTACTTC. It specifies CSAARDPGVEQYF. The chain employs TRBV29-1 and TRBJ2-5; D may correspond to TRBD1 or TRBD2 (5 bases each). Germline V lookup: CDR1 SQVTM, CDR2 ANQGSEA. The ends were cut back, 7 bases at V and 11 bases at J, with 23 bases in the middle. The CDR3 has 13 amino acids.

This chain uses TRBV6-5 with TRBJ2-7; D possibly uses TRBD1 or TRBD2 (5 bases each). The CDR3 is made up of 16 amino acids. Trimming removed 2 bases at V and 2 bases at J, with 16 bases between. Germline V gene lookup returns CDR1 MNHEY and CDR2 SVGAGI. The CDR3 sequence: CASSYRQGAPAYEQYF. CDR3 nucleotides: TGTGCCAGCAGTTACCGTCAGGGAGCCCCAGCCTACGAGCAGTACTTC.

This clonotype was detected a few times. This chain uses TRBV5-5 with TRBJ2-5; perhaps TRBD2 as D (7 bases). Trimming stripped 1 base from V and 2 bases from J, with 15 bases between. From germline, CDR1 is SGHKS and CDR2 YYEKEE (reference sequence). The CDR3 extends over 16 amino acids. Here the CDR3 DNA reads TGTGCCAGCAGCTTGCGTCAGGGGAGGGCACAAGAGACCCAGTACTTC. Its protein is CASSLRQGRAQETQYF.

This clonotype showed up just a few times. This sequence joins TRBV7-9 and TRBJ2-7; 10 bases align to TRBD2. The CDR3 covers 15 residues. J gave up 1 base and V 2 bases, and 2 bases lay outside the gene matches. Germline lookup yields CDR1 SEHNR and CDR2 FQNEAQ (reference sequence). The CDR3 nucleotides read TGTGCCAGCAGCTTAAAACTAGCGGGATCCTACGAGCAGTACTTC. Amino acids: CASSLKLAGSYEQYF.

As for this clonotype: The CDR3 carries no conserved terminal phenylalanine or tryptophan, so it likely arises from a read error. The rearrangement joins TRBV3-1 to TRBJ1-2, with D perhaps TRBD1 (5 bases). V was pared by 4 bases and J by 8 bases, with 14 bases between. Germline V gene sequence: CDR1 LGHDT, CDR2 YNNKEL (reference sequence). This CDR3 contains 13 residues. CDR3 bases: TGTGCCAGCAGCCCCTCAGGGTACGGGGGCTACACCCTC. Its translation: CASSPSGYGGYTL.

Remarks on this clonotype: Germline is not matched at one junction end, which may reflect a read error. The gene calls are TRBV5-1 and TRBJ2-1; D is unclear. Germline V gene lookup returns CDR1 SGHRS and CDR2 YFSETQ. CDR3 length: 14 residues. CDR3 sequence: CASSLANLRNEQFF. The CDR3 region has the DNA TGCGCCAGTAGCTTGGCTAACCTGAGAAATGAGCAGTTCTTC.

This clonotype was found a few times. V and J are TRBV6-1 and TRBJ2-5, with TRBD2 identical over 11 bases. J gave up 1 base and V 4 bases, and 5 bases lay outside the gene matches. Per germline, CDR1 MNHNS and CDR2 SASEGT. CDR3 size: 16 residues. Here the CDR3 DNA reads TGTGCCAGCAGTGCGTTTAGCGGGAGGGGCCAAGAGACCCAGTACTTC. It yields the protein CASSAFSGRGQETQYF.